These 25 T cell receptor beta chains came from one sample sequenced in a study of T cell responses to AZD1222 COVID-19 vaccine. TCRdb's table, derived via immunoSEQ multiplex PCR, lists solely in-frame clones and lacks some. Of some 130,000 clones detected, under 95% appear once; the ten largest clones hold roughly 0.98%. The sequencing used peripheral blood, collected 28 days after the second AZD1222 dose. All receptors come from an adult who received the AZD1222 COVID-19 vaccine.

V and J are TRBV7-6 and TRBJ2-3, with 11 bases lining up with TRBD2. Germline CDR1 is SGHVS and CDR2 is FNYEAQ. V was pared by 3 bases and J by 1 base, with 6 bases of the junction left unmatched. The length of the CDR3 is 17 residues. The CDR3, as DNA: TGTGCCAGCAGCTTGGACCTACTAGCGGGGGGCACAGATACGCAGTATTTT. It encodes CASSLDLLAGGTDTQYF.

This clone has only one observation. The CDR3 sequence is CASSLAETGNTIYF. The CDR3 DNA reads as TGCGCCAGCAGCTTAGCCGAAACTGGAAACACCATATATTTT. The V call is TRBV5-1, the J call TRBJ1-3, with D uncertain. The germline V and J ends were trimmed by 2 bases and 2 bases, with 8 bases remaining between them. CDR1 and CDR2 (germline): SGHRS, YFSETQ. The CDR3 contains 14 residues. Full variable domain (remainder filled in from reference TRBV5-1 and TRBJ1-3): KAGVTQTPRYLIKTRGQQVTLSCSPISGHRSVSWYQQTPGQGLQFLFEYFSETQRNKGNFPGRFSGRQFSNSRSEMNVSTLELGDSALYLCASSLAETGNTIYFGEGSWLTVV.

The CDR3 reads CASSQAPSKGFYEQYF. CDR3 nucleotide sequence: TGTGCCAGCTCACAAGCGCCGTCCAAGGGGTTTTACGAGCAGTACTTC. V usage is TRBV18 and J usage is TRBJ2-7; the D gene is possibly TRBD1 (5 bases). V lost 4 bases and J lost 4, with 20 bases in between. The CDR3 covers 16 residues. Germline V gene data show CDR1 as KGHSH and CDR2 as LQKENI.

For the CDR3, the DNA is TGTGCCAGCAGTCCGGGGGACAGTCCCCCCTACGAGCAGTACTTC. Protein sequence: CASSPGDSPPYEQYF. The chain joins TRBV28 to TRBJ2-7, with D perhaps TRBD1 (7 bases). The CDR3 runs 15 residues. Germline V gene sequence: CDR1 MDHEN, CDR2 SYDVKM. The V gene lost 5 bases and the J gene lost 2 bases, with 16 bases spanning the gap.

The rearrangement joins TRBV6-5 to TRBJ2-7, with D possibly matching TRBD2 (5 bases). CDR1 is MNHEY and CDR2 is SVGAGI in the germline V gene. There are 16 residues in the CDR3. Trimming pared 0 bases from V and 0 bases from J, leaving 12 bases between. The DNA of the CDR3 is TGTGCCAGCAGTTACTCGAGGTTTCGGGGCTCCTACGAGCAGTACTTC. Amino acid sequence: CASSYSRFRGSYEQYF.

CDR3 sequence: CASSWTNYGYTF. CDR3 sequence (DNA): TGTGCCAGCTCCTGGACCAACTATGGCTACACCTTC. The V call is TRBV2, the J call TRBJ1-2; no reliable D call. V lost 8 bases and J 2 bases, leaving 9 bases between the germline ends. Germline lookup yields CDR1 SNHLY and CDR2 FYNNEI. This CDR3 has 12 amino acids.

This clone has just a few counts. The chain couples TRBV3-1 (or the pseudogene TRBV3-2) to TRBJ2-2, with a possible D match to TRBD1 (6 bases). The V gene's germline CDR1 is LGHDT and CDR2 YNNKEL (reference sequence). The length of the CDR3 is 14 residues. With 5 bases removed from V and 7 bases from J, the gap between germline ends came to 14 bases. CDR3 region: CASSVVRGGGELFF. CDR3 nucleotide sequence: TGTGCCAGCAGCGTCGTCAGGGGCGGCGGGGAGCTGTTTTTT.

The chain joins TRBV2 to TRBJ1-5; D may be TRBD1 (6 bases). The germline V and J ends were trimmed by 5 bases and 5 bases, with 10 bases remaining between them. This CDR3 comprises 13 residues. Germline values: CDR1 SNHLY, CDR2 FYNNEI. In DNA, the CDR3 is TGTGCCAGCAGTTACAGGGAAGATCAGCCCCAGCATTTT. This sequence encodes CASSYREDQPQHF. Together with reference TRBV2 and TRBJ1-5, the CDR3 gives the full variable domain: EPEVTQTPSHQVTQMGQEVILRCVPISNHLYFYWYRQILGQKVEFLVSFYNNEISEKSEIFDDQFSVERPDGSNFTLKIRSTKLEDSAMYFCASSYREDQPQHFGDGTRLSIL.

This clone was seen only once. V is TRBV7-3 and J is TRBJ2-7; D not resolved. This CDR3 region has 14 residues. Germline V gene lookup returns CDR1 SGHTA and CDR2 FQGTGA. V lost 0 bases, J lost 4 bases, and 10 bases lay in between. CDR3 DNA sequence: TGTGCCAGCAGCTTAACGGGCCGGAGATACGAGCAGTACTTC. It encodes CASSLTGRRYEQYF. Combining the CDR3 with reference TRBV7-3 and TRBJ2-7 gives the whole variable domain GAGVSQTPSNKVTEKGKYVELRCDPISGHTALYWYRQSLGQGPEFLIYFQGTGAADDSGLPNDRFFAVRPEGSVSTLKIQRTERGDSAVYLCASSLTGRRYEQYFGPGTRLTVT.

Here the CDR3 reads CASTLSQGKRTSQETQYF. CDR3 coding DNA: TGTGCCAGCACCCTATCCCAGGGGAAAAGGACTTCACAAGAGACCCAGTACTTC. The chain has TRBV28 and TRBJ2-5, with D maybe TRBD1 (6 bases). V lost 7 bases to trimming and J lost 2 bases, with 26 bases between them. CDR3 length: 18 amino acids. Germline V CDR1 and CDR2: MDHEN, SYDVKM.

This sequence joins TRBV18 and TRBJ1-4; tentatively, D is TRBD1 (6 bases). This CDR3 has 15 residues. Germline CDR1 KGHSH, CDR2 LQKENI. V lost 3 bases and J lost 4, with 12 bases in between. CDR3 in amino acids: CASSPTGSVNEKLFF. The CDR3 region has the DNA TGTGCCAGCTCACCGACAGGTTCGGTTAATGAAAAACTGTTTTTT.

V is TRBV29-1 and J is TRBJ1-1; tentative D call: TRBD1 (5 bases). The length of the CDR3 is 13 residues. Germline-derived CDR1 and CDR2 are SQVTM and ANQGSEA. Deletions cut 7 bases from V and 5 bases from J, with 17 bases between. CDR3 sequence reads: CSAQEAEGTEAFF. The DNA of the CDR3 is TGCAGCGCACAGGAGGCTGAGGGGACTGAAGCTTTCTTT.

V is TRBV6-4 and J is TRBJ1-2; D remains unclear. The V end lost 5 bases, the J end lost 4 bases, and 11 bases lay between the germline ends. CDR1 and CDR2 from the germline V gene are MRHNA and SNTAGT. The CDR3 length is 13 residues. CDR3 sequence reads: CASSFEVGYGYTF. In DNA, the CDR3 is TGTGCCAGCAGTTTCGAGGTCGGCTATGGCTACACCTTC.

The chain has TRBV4-2 and TRBJ2-2, with D maybe TRBD2 (5 bases). The CDR3 runs 16 residues. Germline V gives CDR1 LGHNA, CDR2 YNFKEQ. V dropped 0 bases and J dropped 6 bases, with 14 bases sitting between them. The CDR3 reads CASSQDSGSFAGELFF. CDR3 in DNA: TGTGCCAGCAGCCAAGATAGTGGGAGTTTCGCCGGGGAGCTGTTTTTT.

The chain joins TRBV6-6 to TRBJ1-1; D call uncertain. This CDR3 spans 13 amino acids. V was clipped by 0 bases and J by 4 bases, with 6 bases between them. The germline V gene has CDR1 MNHNY and CDR2 SVGAGI (reference sequence). The CDR3: CASSYSGSTEAFF. DNA for the CDR3: TGTGCCAGCAGTTACTCGGGGAGCACTGAAGCTTTCTTT.

The J gene is TRBJ2-3, the V gene TRBV6-5; D is uncertain. Germline V gene lookup returns CDR1 MNHEY and CDR2 SVGAGI. Trimming left V 2 bases short and J 0 bases short, with 12 bases between. The CDR3 length is 16 residues. In DNA form, the CDR3 reads TGTGCCAGCAGTTACACGGCCATAGGGAGCACAGATACGCAGTATTTT. As protein: CASSYTAIGSTDTQYF.

This chain connects TRBV27 to TRBJ2-1; possible D gene TRBD2, 6 bases. From germline, CDR1 is MNHEY and CDR2 SMNVEV (reference sequence). CDR3 length: 16 residues. The V and J ends lost 0 bases and 6 bases respectively, with 15 bases between them. The CDR3 is CASSLSIQGGFNEQFF. CDR3 DNA sequence: TGTGCCAGCAGTTTATCGATTCAGGGAGGTTTCAATGAGCAGTTCTTC.

The V call is TRBV7-3, the J call TRBJ2-1, with 14 bases identical to TRBD2. Germline CDR1 is SGHTA and CDR2 is FQGTGA. Losses at the gene ends were 5 bases for V and 12 bases for J; bases not matched to a gene: 3. CDR3 length: 13 residues. CDR3 nucleotides: TGTGCCAGCAGCCCGGGGACTAGCGGGAGGCAGTTCTTC. This encodes CASSPGTSGRQFF.

The V gene is TRBV19, the J gene TRBJ2-3; 12 bases agree with TRBD2. V was clipped by 7 bases and J by 4 bases; unmatched bases: 6. CDR1 is LNHDA, CDR2 SQIVND, per germline (reference sequence). There are 15 residues in the CDR3. The CDR3 sequence is CASKTSGSPADTQYF. Here the CDR3 DNA reads TGTGCCAGTAAGACTAGCGGGAGCCCGGCAGATACGCAGTATTTT.

The rearrangement links TRBV6-5 to TRBJ2-5, with D possibly TRBD1 on 6 matching bases. Germline values: CDR1 MNHEY, CDR2 SVGAGI. With 6 bases removed from V and 5 bases from J, the gap between germline ends came to 10 bases. The CDR3 runs to 12 residues. For the CDR3, the DNA is TGTGCCAGCAGGGATAGGGGGGAGACCCAGTACTTC. Translation: CASRDRGETQYF.

This chain uses TRBV6-5 with TRBJ1-1; a weak D match, TRBD1 (5 bases). CDR1 MNHEY and CDR2 SVGAGI come from the germline V gene. The CDR3 is 14 residues long. Trimming left V 4 bases short and J 6 bases short, with 15 bases between. The CDR3 bases are TGTGCCAGCAGTTTCCCCGGGATGGGGGCTGAAGCTTTCTTT. Protein sequence: CASSFPGMGAEAFF.

J is TRBJ1-5 and V is TRBV5-1, with no clear D. Trimming removed 1 base from V and 7 bases from J, with 9 bases in between. The CDR3 extends over 13 amino acids. From germline, CDR1 is SGHRS and CDR2 YFSETQ. The CDR3 sequence is CASSLYGQQPQHF. As DNA, the CDR3 is TGCGCCAGCAGCTTGTACGGGCAGCAGCCCCAGCATTTT.

J is TRBJ1-6 and V is TRBV3-1 (or the pseudogene TRBV3-2); D call uncertain. Germline V CDR1 and CDR2: LGHDT, YNNKEL (reference sequence). The CDR3 runs 13 residues. The germline V and J ends were trimmed by 1 base and 8 bases, with 6 bases remaining between them. The CDR3 loop reads CASSQALDSPLHF. DNA for the CDR3: TGTGCCAGCAGCCAAGCTTTGGATTCACCCCTCCACTTT.

This chain connects TRBV6-5 to TRBJ1-1; 8 bases align to TRBD1. V gave up 7 bases and J gave up 3 bases; unmatched junction bases: 4. Germline V gives CDR1 MNHEY, CDR2 SVGAGI. The CDR3 has 13 residues. The CDR3 DNA follows: TGTGCCAGCATACGACAGGGGCACACTGAAGCTTTCTTT. It is translated as CASIRQGHTEAFF.

The chain links TRBV5-1 to TRBJ2-7; D perhaps matches TRBD2 (6 bases). Per the germline V gene, CDR1 is SGHRS and CDR2 is YFSETQ. The CDR3 is made up of 14 amino acids. Trimming cost V 0 bases and J 6 bases, with 13 bases left between them. CDR3 amino acids: CASSLGGLSVEQYF. CDR3 bases: TGCGCCAGCAGCTTGGGAGGACTATCCGTCGAGCAGTACTTC.